The sequence of this TCR beta chain was determined in a study of CD8 T cells in Susac syndrome. In blood CD8+ and CD4+ T cells, TCR beta underwent sequencing. TEMRA cells were enriched by FACS, while CD8+ and CD4+ T cells were obtained through a negative isolation that was performed magnetically. Trimming at V came to 5 bases and at J to 0 bases, leaving 5 bases not matched to a gene. The CDR3 extends over 17 amino acids. CDR1 is SQVTM and CDR2 is ANQGSEA in the germline V gene. Random hexamers served to reverse transcribe about 0.5 to 1 ug RNA. By means of immunoSEQ multiplex PCR, TCR beta CDR3 spanning 54 Vbeta and 13 Jbeta underwent amplification. TCRdb passed the immunoSEQ multiplex PCR reads through MiXCR, listing each CDR3 protein once. Here the sample spans 130,000 to 150,000 distinct CDR3 sequences, around 94% being singletons.

J is TRBJ2-1 and V is TRBV29-1, with 15 positions matching TRBD2. The sequence derives from a human donor in good health. Sequencing input: CD8+ T cells from PBMCs. The DNA of the CDR3 is TGCAGCGTTTATGGACTAGCGGGAGGGAGCTCCTACAATGAGCAGTTCTTC. Translated, it gives CSVYGLAGGSSYNEQFF.